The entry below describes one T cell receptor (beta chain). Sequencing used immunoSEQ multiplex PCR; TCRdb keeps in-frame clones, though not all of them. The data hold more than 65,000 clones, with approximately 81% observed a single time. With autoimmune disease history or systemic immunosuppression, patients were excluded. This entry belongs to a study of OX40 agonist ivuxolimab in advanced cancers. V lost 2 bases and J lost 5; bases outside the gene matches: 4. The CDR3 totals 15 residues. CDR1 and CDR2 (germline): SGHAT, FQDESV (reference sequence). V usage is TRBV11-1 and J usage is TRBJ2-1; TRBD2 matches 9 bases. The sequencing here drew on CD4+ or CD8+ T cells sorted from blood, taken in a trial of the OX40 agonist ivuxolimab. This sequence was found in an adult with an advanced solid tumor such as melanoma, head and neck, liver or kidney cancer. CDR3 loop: CASSLRREGHNEQFF. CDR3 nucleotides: TGTGCCAGCAGCTTAAGGCGGGAGGGCCACAATGAGCAGTTCTTC.